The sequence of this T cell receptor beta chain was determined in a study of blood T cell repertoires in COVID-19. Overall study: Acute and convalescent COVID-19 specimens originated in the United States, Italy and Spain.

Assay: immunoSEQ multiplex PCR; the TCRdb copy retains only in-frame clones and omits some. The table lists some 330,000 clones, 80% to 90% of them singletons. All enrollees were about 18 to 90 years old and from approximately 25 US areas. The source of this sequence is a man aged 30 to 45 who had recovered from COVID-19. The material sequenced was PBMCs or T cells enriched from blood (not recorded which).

CDR3 sequence (DNA): TGCAGGCAGGACAGACAAGAGACCCAGTACTTC. Its translation: CRQDRQETQYF. The V call is TRBV20-1, the J call TRBJ2-5; D perhaps matches TRBD1 (6 bases). Looked up from germline, CDR1 is DFQATT and CDR2 is SNEGSKA (reference sequence). This CDR3 is 11 amino acids long.